Listed below are T cell receptor beta chains from one sample, sequenced in a study of blood T cells in healthy people across ages. MiXCR was run by TCRdb on the 5' RACE reads, yielding one entry per CDR3 protein. The sample has about 800,000 distinct CDR3 sequences; more than 20% are singletons. These same data were also listed under a study on T cells of mothers and their children.

Source material: blood. The receptors were sampled from a boy younger than 18 in good health. Each CDR3 is given with its conserved first and last residue.

CDR3: CASSQKLTAINYGYTF
J: TRBJ1-2
V: TRBV12-3/TRBV12-4

CDR3: CASSFTGGADTQYF
J: TRBJ2-3
V: TRBV5-1

CDR3: CSVVVGAGNEKLFF
J: TRBJ1-4
V: TRBV29-1

CDR3: CASRDRQGRTEAFF
J: TRBJ1-1
V: TRBV19

CDR3: CSARDKRTSGRRVETQYF
J: TRBJ2-5
V: TRBV20-1

CDR3: CSLGGYDTQYF
J: TRBJ2-3
V: TRBV29-1

CDR3: CASSGPQGYGYTF
J: TRBJ1-2
V: TRBV9

CDR3: CASSVVPTMSPGGSYNEQFF
J: TRBJ2-1
V: TRBV9

CDR3: CASSDLDGNEKLFF
J: TRBJ1-4
V: TRBV9

CDR3: CASSVGLDLTSGANVLTF
J: TRBJ2-6
V: TRBV9

CDR3: CASSFGRGGRVKETQYF
J: TRBJ2-5
V: TRBV12-3/TRBV12-4

CDR3: CASSLSPVSYEQYF
J: TRBJ2-7
V: TRBV27

CDR3: CASRSPYRREQYF
J: TRBJ2-7
V: TRBV28

CDR3: CASSSNLSPYEQYF
J: TRBJ2-7
V: TRBV6-2/TRBV6-3

CDR3: CASRDTNYGYTF
J: TRBJ1-2
V: TRBV5-1

CDR3: CSVASGKNPYTDTQYF
J: TRBJ2-3
V: TRBV29-1

CDR3: CATSRDLTGGRGNEQFF
J: TRBJ2-1
V: TRBV15

CDR3: CSARDGRGGTDTQYF
J: TRBJ2-3
V: TRBV20-1